Ten or more counts support the clone carrying this T cell receptor (beta chain). Its antigen is as yet unknown. Sampled while nominally healthy, donors likely had unrecorded immune exposures. The data were taken from a study of cytomegalovirus exposure and HLA in healthy donors. CDR3 length: 14 amino acids. Trimming cost V 3 bases and J 10 bases, with 18 bases left between them. In germline, CDR1 is MGHRA, CDR2 YSYEKL. Study-wide results and limits: Donor immune exposure was known only as CMV serostatus. Among the CMV-associated chains, a few were confirmed in vitro as specific for CMV antigens. A later analysis linked a missense variant in DCLRE1C to the trimming of TCR beta V and J genes.

The PCR used 60 Vbeta and 13 Jbeta primers. Clones were read by immunoSEQ multiplex PCR, and TCRdb kept only the in-frame ones, dropping some. The sample has roughly 200,000 clones, about an eighth seen once; the top ten hold 7.8%. The gene calls are TRBV4-1 and TRBJ1-1; D perhaps matches TRBD1 (5 bases). Sequenced sample: PBMCs. The clonotype comes from a man between 50 and 59 years old in good health and CMV-seropositive. The DNA for the CDR3 is TGCGCCAGCAGCCAGGAGGCGGGGCTTCGGGGAGCTTTCTTT. As protein: CASSQEAGLRGAFF.